This entry is about one T cell receptor beta chain. Per germline, CDR1 MDHEN and CDR2 SYDVKM. The CDR3 runs 15 residues. V lost 8 bases and J 3 bases, leaving 16 bases between the germline ends. Profiled with immunoSEQ multiplex PCR; TCRdb holds only in-frame clones, not every one. The sample includes about 2,500,000 clones, roughly nine tenths of them seen just once. The source of the sample is a study of shared clonotypes between healthy human individuals. This clonotype was obtained from a man between 18 and 29 years old in good health. Material for sequencing was naive CD4+ T cells sorted from blood. The subset was: CD45RA+ positively selected. This chain joins TRBV28 and TRBJ1-4; possibly TRBD1 for D (6 bases). CDR3 in amino acids: CASYPRGAANEKLFF. CDR3 nucleotide sequence: TGTGCCAGCTACCCTCGGGGGGCAGCTAATGAAAAACTGTTTTTT.